Given below is one T cell receptor beta chain in context. It has no known antigen specificity. Base qualities are not provided; no much larger clone lies one nucleotide away. The data belong to a study of blood T cell repertoires in COVID-19 (dated by TCRdb to the early 2020s). Background for the entire study: The collaborator samples originated in the United States, Italy and Spain and spanned the acute and convalescent phases of COVID-19. HLA class I and class II types, where available, came from metadata supplied by the sample provider rather than from assay-based typing. A de-identified subject ID, COVID-19 status, age in years and sex were almost always included in the sample metadata. The repertoires were released in a freely available public database intended as a resource for research on the immune response to SARS-CoV-2. Deeply sampled blood TCRbeta repertoires from subjects exposed to, actively infected with, or recovered from COVID-19 were included in the dataset. The prospective study material was composed of cDNA or gDNA derived from T cells, B-cell-depleted T cells, or PBMCs. Samples were obtained from the ongoing ImmuneRACE study (first 160 participants) and from 1,254 subjects provided by 6 global collaborators.

Summary of the overall study and its limitations: The quantity of clinical and demographic metadata differed by source and by participant and was supplied without curation.

Enrolling through a virtual design, the prospective study's participants ranged in age from about 18 to 89 years and lived across roughly 23 United States geographic areas. In the prospective study, participants were assigned to cohorts based on the clinical history participants reported in a screening survey and a study questionnaire. ImmuneRACE Cohort 3 recovered participants were defined by two consecutive negative NP/OP PCR tests, healthcare professional clearance, or symptom resolution. Mobile phlebotomists in the prospective study collected whole blood, serum and a nasopharyngeal or oropharyngeal swab from every participant. Additional blood draws and questionnaires over an approximately 2-month period could optionally be provided by prospective study participants. Blood samples from the prospective study were shipped frozen or at room temperature prior to DNA extraction. TCRbeta CDR3 regions were amplified from genomic DNA using the immunoSEQ Assay, a bias-controlled multiplex PCR. The published analysis was carried out like this. Nucleated cell counts per sample were estimated from amplification of reference gene primers within the assay. To quantify the absolute abundance of each unique TCRbeta CDR3 rearrangement, sequence reads were collapsed and filtered. Productive Simpson clonality was computed per sample as the square root of Simpson's diversity index over productive rearrangements. TCRdb carries this immuneACCESS record with in-frame sequences only. Its versions omit some clonotypes, under half of them owing to an unresolved V gene in the studies checked, with the rest unexplained. That table is the source of V, J and clone size, and D and trimming were worked out from the DNA. The sample table records 360,000 or so clones; more than 85% of these occur just once. The top ten hold 2.5% to 3.5% of the sample.

Inclusive of the bounding cysteine and phenylalanine, the CDR3 is 14 residues long. The sequence is cut down to CDR3 DNA, 42 bases in frame from base 1. From the germline V gene, CDR1 is SQVTM and CDR2 is ANQGSEA. V and J are truncated by 6 bases and 1 base respectively, leaving an intervening sequence of 12 bases. This chain joins TRBV29-1 to TRBJ2-2; no D segment can be confidently identified. The clonotype comes from a woman in her thirties who had recovered from COVID-19. Sequenced sample: PBMCs or T cells enriched from blood (not recorded which). The nucleotide sequence reads as follows: TGCAGCGTCGTCGGCGCGGAGAACACCGGGGAGCTGTTTTTT. This sequence encodes CSVVGAENTGELFF.